This TCR beta chain was observed in a study of blood T cell repertoires in COVID-19. Study-level background: Italy, Spain and the United States were the sources of the convalescent and acute COVID-19 samples.

V lost 3 bases and J lost 5; bases outside the gene matches: 10. Germline V gives CDR1 WSHSY, CDR2 SAAADI. This CDR3 has 17 amino acids. Seattle patients were enrolled while actively infected and followed longitudinally. Original handling: Nucleated cell counts were estimated from reference gene primer amplification. Assay: immunoSEQ multiplex PCR; the TCRdb copy retains only in-frame clones and omits some. The DNA was the basis for D and trimming; V, J and clone size are from that table. Altogether about 220,000 clones are present, around 87% being singletons, with the ten largest covering 10%. The chain carries TRBV10-2 and TRBJ2-5; 12 bases agree with TRBD2. This clonotype was obtained from a woman aged 50 to 65 with COVID-19, enrolled during active disease. Sequenced sample: peripheral blood. In DNA, the CDR3 is TGCGCCAGCAGTGAACCCACTCTAGCGGGGGGGCCGGAGACCCAGTACTTC. Protein: CASSEPTLAGGPETQYF.